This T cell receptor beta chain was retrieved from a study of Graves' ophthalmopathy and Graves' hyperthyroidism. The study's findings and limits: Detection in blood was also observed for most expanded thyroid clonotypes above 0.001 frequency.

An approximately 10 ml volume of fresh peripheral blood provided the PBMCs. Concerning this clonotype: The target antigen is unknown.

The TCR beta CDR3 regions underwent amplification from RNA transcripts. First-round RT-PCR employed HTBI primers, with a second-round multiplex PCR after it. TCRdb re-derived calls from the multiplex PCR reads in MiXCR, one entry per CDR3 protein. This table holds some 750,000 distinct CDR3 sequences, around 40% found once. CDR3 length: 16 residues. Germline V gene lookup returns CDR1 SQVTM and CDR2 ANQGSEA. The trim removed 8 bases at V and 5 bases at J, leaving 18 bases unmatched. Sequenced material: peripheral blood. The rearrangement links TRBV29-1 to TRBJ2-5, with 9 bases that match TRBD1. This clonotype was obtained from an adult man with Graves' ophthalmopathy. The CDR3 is CSTPTPQGAVGETQYF. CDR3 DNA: TGCAGCACCCCTACGCCACAGGGGGCCGTGGGGGAGACCCAGTACTTC.